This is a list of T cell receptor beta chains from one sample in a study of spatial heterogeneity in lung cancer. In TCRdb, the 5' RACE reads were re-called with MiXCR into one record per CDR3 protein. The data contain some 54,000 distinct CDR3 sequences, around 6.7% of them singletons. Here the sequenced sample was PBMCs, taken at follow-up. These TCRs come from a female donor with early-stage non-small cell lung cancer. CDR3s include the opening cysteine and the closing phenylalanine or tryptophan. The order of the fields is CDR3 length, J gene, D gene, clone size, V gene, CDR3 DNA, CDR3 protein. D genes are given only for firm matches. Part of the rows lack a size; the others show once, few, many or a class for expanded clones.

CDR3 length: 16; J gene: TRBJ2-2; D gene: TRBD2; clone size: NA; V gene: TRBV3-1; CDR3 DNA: TGTGCCAGCAGCTTCATGGGCGGGGGAAACACCGGGGAGCTGTTTTTT; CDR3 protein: CASSFMGGGNTGELFF
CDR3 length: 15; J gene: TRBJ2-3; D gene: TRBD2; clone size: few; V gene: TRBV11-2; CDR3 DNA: TGTGCCAGCAGCACCGGAGTGGGGGGAGCGGGAACGCAGTATTTT; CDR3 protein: CASSTGVGGAGTQYF
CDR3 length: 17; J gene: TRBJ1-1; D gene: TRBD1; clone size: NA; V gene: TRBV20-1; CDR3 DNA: TGCAGTGCTAGACTCTCCGGGACAGGGGGTTCCAACACTGAAGCTTTCTTT; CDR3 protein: CSARLSGTGGSNTEAFF
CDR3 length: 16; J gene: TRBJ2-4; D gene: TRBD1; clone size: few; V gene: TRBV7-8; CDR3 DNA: TGTGCCAGCAGCCCAGGACAGGGGGTAGCCAAAAACATTCAGTACTTC; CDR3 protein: CASSPGQGVAKNIQYF
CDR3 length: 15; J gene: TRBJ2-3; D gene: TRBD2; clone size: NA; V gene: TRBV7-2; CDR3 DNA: TGTGCCAGCAGCTTAGAAGCGGGGGGGCCTAATACGCAGTATTTT; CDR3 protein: CASSLEAGGPNTQYF
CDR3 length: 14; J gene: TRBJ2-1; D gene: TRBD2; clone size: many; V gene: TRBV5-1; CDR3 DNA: TGCGCCAGCAGCTTGTTGTCTAGCGGGGGTGAGCAGTTCTTC; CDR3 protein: CASSLLSSGGEQFF
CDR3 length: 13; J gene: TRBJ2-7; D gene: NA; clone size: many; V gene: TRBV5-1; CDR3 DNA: TGCGCCAGCAGCCTGGAAGTGGGGGGCGAGCAGTACTTC; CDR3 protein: CASSLEVGGEQYF
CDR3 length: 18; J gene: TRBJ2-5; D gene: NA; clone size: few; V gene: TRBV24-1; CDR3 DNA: TGTGCCACCAGTGGCCCATTGGGGGCAGGATCTCTCCAAGAGACCCAGTACTTC; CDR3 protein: CATSGPLGAGSLQETQYF
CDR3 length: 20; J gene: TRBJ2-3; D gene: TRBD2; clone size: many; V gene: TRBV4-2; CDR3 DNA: TGTGCCAGCAGCCAATCTATGCCGACTAGCGGGGGGCCCCGCACAGATACGCAGTATTTT; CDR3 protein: CASSQSMPTSGGPRTDTQYF
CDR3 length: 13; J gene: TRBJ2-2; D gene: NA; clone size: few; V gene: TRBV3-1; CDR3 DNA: TGTGCCAGCAGCCAAGATTTGGACCGGGAGCTGTTTTTT; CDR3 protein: CASSQDLDRELFF
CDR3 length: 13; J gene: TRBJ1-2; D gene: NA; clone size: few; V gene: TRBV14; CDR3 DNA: TGTGCCAGCAGCTTACAGGGAGACTATGGCTACACCTTC; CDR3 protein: CASSLQGDYGYTF
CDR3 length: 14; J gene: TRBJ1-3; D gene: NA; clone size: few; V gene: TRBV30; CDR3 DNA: TGTGCCAGAAATACGGAGAGCTCTGGAAACACCATATATTTT; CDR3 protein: CARNTESSGNTIYF